Described below is a single T cell receptor beta chain sequence and its context. These data originate in a study of control samples from healthy donors and cancer patients. Germline lookup yields CDR1 LNHDA and CDR2 SQIVND (reference sequence). Between the trimmed V and J ends, which lost 1 base and 5 bases, there was a span of 9 bases. The CDR3 consists of 15 residues. Generated by immunoSEQ multiplex PCR, the TCRdb table keeps only in-frame clones and is missing some. The data contain approximately 160,000 clones, 93% of them singletons. This clonotype was sampled from a woman aged 55-75 years in good health. Sequenced material: blood. The rearrangement uses TRBV19 and TRBJ1-6; maybe TRBD1 (6 bases). CDR3: CASSIVAGDNSPLHF. The CDR3 region has the DNA TGTGCCAGTAGTATAGTGGCAGGGGATAATTCACCCCTCCACTTT.